Listed below are T cell receptor beta chains from one sample, sequenced in a study of T-cell memory formation after mild COVID-19. TCRdb fed the 5' RACE reads into MiXCR, producing one record per CDR3 protein. The sample consists of 300,000 to 400,000 distinct CDR3 sequences, roughly 13% of them appearing once. The sequenced sample was PBMCs or a T cell subset sorted from them (not recorded which). The source of these receptors is a man in his late teens or twenties who had mild COVID-19 (a few samples of this study predate the infection). Cell type and time point are not known. The CDR3 runs from the conserved cysteine through the conserved F or W. A D gene is named only where the DNA matches it firmly. Not every row has a clone size; where given, it reads once, few, many or a size class.

TRBV29-1	TRBJ2-3	few	-	13	CSVRDTNTDTQYF	TGCAGCGTCCGGGACACAAACACAGATACGCAGTATTTT
TRBV27	TRBJ2-7	-	TRBD1	12	CASQGQGVGQYF	TGTGCCAGCCAAGGACAGGGAGTAGGGCAGTACTTC
TRBV24-1	TRBJ2-1	few	TRBD1	16	CATSEQRTGADNEQFF	TGTGCCACCAGTGAACAACGGACAGGGGCGGACAATGAGCAGTTCTTC
TRBV6-5	TRBJ1-1	-	TRBD1	18	CASSYHFGTGRMNTEAFF	TGTGCCAGCAGTTACCATTTTGGGACAGGCAGAATGAACACTGAAGCTTTCTTT
TRBV18	TRBJ1-2	-	-	15	CASSPEGIPYYGYTF	TGTGCCAGCTCACCTGAGGGGATACCGTACTATGGCTACACCTTC
TRBV12-3/TRBV12-4	TRBJ2-2	once	-	15	CASSLIRENTGELFF	TGTGCCAGCAGTTTGATTCGAGAGAACACCGGGGAGCTGTTTTTT
TRBV2	TRBJ1-2	few	-	17	CASSERRQPPTNYGYTF	TGTGCCAGCAGTGAGCGGAGGCAGCCCCCGACTAACTATGGCTACACCTTC
TRBV7-2	TRBJ2-3	-	-	15	CASSSPAGYTDTQYF	TGTGCCAGCAGCTCCCCTGCGGGGTACACAGATACGCAGTATTTT
TRBV27	TRBJ1-2	-	-	13	CASSLRVDTGYTF	TGTGCCAGCAGTTTGCGGGTGGACACTGGCTACACCTTC
TRBV4-3	TRBJ2-5	-	-	14	CASSPRLVGETQYF	TGCGCCAGCAGCCCCCGACTAGTTGGAGAGACCCAGTACTTC